This entry lists 26 T cell receptor beta chains sequenced from one sample in a study of stem cell transplantation in POMP-related autoinflammatory disease. Profiling relied on immunoSEQ multiplex PCR, and the TCRdb table lists in-frame clones only, not all of them. This sample has some 26,000 clones, with approximately 85% found just once. The sample was CD4+ T cells from PBMCs, taken before stem cell transplantation. The receptor set was obtained from a human donor with POMP-related autoinflammation and immune dysregulation (PRAID).

This clone has only one observation. V is TRBV9 and J is TRBJ1-1; the D is unclear. The V end was cut by 0 bases, the J end by 0 bases, with 6 bases between. The V gene's germline CDR1 is SGDLS and CDR2 YYNGEE. CDR3 length equals 14 residues. The CDR3 nucleotides are TGTGCCAGCAGCGTAGCTGGGATGAACACTGAAGCTTTCTTT. Translated: CASSVAGMNTEAFF.

This clone has more than one count but fewer than ten. The J gene is TRBJ1-2, the V gene TRBV5-1; 12 bases fit TRBD1. V gave up 0 bases and J gave up 6 bases; unmatched junction bases: 6. The CDR3 has 16 residues. The germline gives CDR1 SGHRS, CDR2 YFSETQ. In DNA, the CDR3 is TGCGCCAGCAGCTTGGCTGGGACAGGGGGCGTTAATGGCTACACCTTC. Translating gives CASSLAGTGGVNGYTF.

This CDR3 is CASSYSRLGSGNTIYF. As DNA, the CDR3 is TGTGCCAGCAGTTACTCGAGGCTGGGCTCTGGAAACACCATATATTTT. J is TRBJ1-3 and V is TRBV6-5; D gene unclear. V was cut by 0 bases and J by 0 bases, with 9 bases left in between. The CDR3 runs to 16 residues. The germline V gene encodes CDR1 MNHEY and CDR2 SVGAGI.

This clone appeared once. V usage is TRBV2 and J usage is TRBJ2-5; the D is unclear. V shed 6 bases and J shed 5 bases, with 7 bases lying between them. The germline gives CDR1 SNHLY, CDR2 FYNNEI. The length of the CDR3 is 11 residues. CDR3 sequence (DNA): TGTGCCAGCAGCCCAGAGGAGACCCAGTACTTC. Amino acid sequence: CASSPEETQYF.

This sequence joins TRBV28 and TRBJ2-3; D remains unclear. CDR3 length equals 15 residues. From germline, CDR1 is MDHEN and CDR2 SYDVKM. The V gene lost 7 bases and the J gene lost 6 bases, with 20 bases spanning the gap. CDR3 sequence: CASTTLGVELDTQYF. The CDR3 nucleotides are TGTGCCAGCACCACCCTCGGAGTTGAGTTGGATACGCAGTATTTT.

The chain is built from TRBV6-5 and TRBJ2-7, with D perhaps TRBD2 (6 bases). Germline V gives CDR1 MNHEY, CDR2 SVGAGI. The CDR3 length is 15 residues. V was shortened by 0 bases and J by 2 bases, with 11 bases between the two germline ends. Written as DNA, the CDR3 is TGTGCCAGCAGTTACTCCGCAGGAGGGGCCTACGAGCAGTACTTC. It specifies CASSYSAGGAYEQYF.

V is TRBV6-4 and J is TRBJ1-3, with D maybe TRBD1 (6 bases). This CDR3 has 17 residues. Per the germline V gene, CDR1 is MRHNA and CDR2 is SNTAGT. V lost 6 bases to trimming and J lost 0 bases, with 18 bases between them. CDR3 coding DNA: TGTGCCAGCAGGGAAGGGGGGGGACTGGGCTCTGGAAACACCATATATTTT. As protein: CASREGGGLGSGNTIYF.

The table lists this clone with a few counts. The chain couples TRBV5-6 to TRBJ1-1; the D gene is possibly TRBD1 (6 bases). The CDR3 has 11 amino acids. In germline, CDR1 is SGHDT, CDR2 YYEEEE. V lost 4 bases and J lost 10, with 11 bases in between. This CDR3 is CASSARGGAFF. CDR3 sequence (DNA): TGTGCCAGCAGCGCCCGAGGGGGAGCTTTCTTT.

The chain is built from TRBV19 and TRBJ1-5; no clear D. Germline V lookup: CDR1 LNHDA, CDR2 SQIVND (reference sequence). Trimming stripped 9 bases from V and 0 bases from J, with 9 bases between. CDR3 length: 13 amino acids. The CDR3 here is CASKRYSNQPQHF. In nucleotides, the CDR3 is TGTGCCAGCAAGAGGTATAGCAATCAGCCCCAGCATTTT.

The chain has TRBV18 and TRBJ2-7; tentatively, D is TRBD2 (5 bases). CDR1 KGHSH and CDR2 LQKENI come from the germline V gene. This CDR3 has 14 amino acids. Trimming took 0 bases from V and 6 from J, leaving 12 bases between them. The CDR3 reads CASSPPRSAGEQYF. In DNA, the CDR3 is TGTGCCAGCTCACCACCCAGGTCGGCGGGCGAGCAGTACTTC.

The rearrangement uses TRBV5-1 and TRBJ2-1, with D unclear. This CDR3 comprises 12 residues. The V gene's germline CDR1 is SGHRS and CDR2 YFSETQ. V lost 0 bases and J lost 8, with 6 bases in between. The CDR3 protein is CASSLAGYEQFF. CDR3 DNA sequence: TGCGCCAGCAGCTTGGCCGGATATGAGCAGTTCTTC.

The chain is built from TRBV5-1 and TRBJ1-1, with no clear D. Germline loops: CDR1 SGHRS, CDR2 YFSETQ. V shed 4 bases and J shed 0 bases, with 7 bases lying between them. CDR3 length: 13 residues. The CDR3 loop reads CASSLYLNTEAFF. As DNA, the CDR3 is TGCGCCAGCAGCCTATACTTGAACACTGAAGCTTTCTTT.

J is TRBJ1-1 and V is TRBV6-6; a weak D match, TRBD1 (5 bases). The CDR3 has 13 residues. Trimming cost V 0 bases and J 5 bases, with 7 bases left between them. Germline V gives CDR1 MNHNY, CDR2 SVGAGI (reference sequence). The CDR3 bases are TGTGCCAGCAGTTACTCCCAGGGTACTGAAGCTTTCTTT. Protein: CASSYSQGTEAFF.

The chain has TRBV6-5 and TRBJ1-1; unclear D gene. Germline CDR1 MNHEY, CDR2 SVGAGI. The CDR3 covers 15 residues. V lost 7 bases and J 8 bases, leaving 23 bases between the germline ends. The CDR3 region is CASTPRGSQRREAFF. In DNA form, the CDR3 reads TGTGCCAGCACTCCCCGCGGGAGTCAAAGAAGGGAAGCTTTCTTT.

The chain employs TRBV9 and TRBJ2-1, with a tentative D call TRBD2 (6 bases). The CDR3 length is 15 residues. Trimming removed 0 bases from V and 4 bases from J, with 11 bases in between. Germline CDR1 and CDR2: SGDLS and YYNGEE. The CDR3 DNA is TGTGCCAGCAGCGTAGGGTTAGCGGTATACAATGAGCAGTTCTTC. Protein: CASSVGLAVYNEQFF.

This clone showed up just once. V gene TRBV19 combines with J gene TRBJ2-7; perhaps TRBD1 as D (6 bases). The CDR3 consists of 13 residues. Per germline, CDR1 LNHDA and CDR2 SQIVND (reference sequence). Trimming stripped 5 bases from V and 6 bases from J, with 14 bases between. Written as DNA, the CDR3 is TGTGCCAGTAGTGAGGGGGTAGCGAGCGAGCAGTACTTC. Amino acids: CASSEGVASEQYF. The full variable domain, with the rest looked up from reference TRBV19 and TRBJ2-7, is DGGITQSPKYLFRKEGQNVTLSCEQNLNHDAMYWYRQDPGQGLRLIYYSQIVNDFQKGDIAEGYSVSREKKESFPLTVTSAQKNPTAFYLCASSEGVASEQYFGPGTRLTVT.

The chain combines TRBV14 with TRBJ2-3; weak D call: TRBD1 (7 bases). Trimming cost V 1 base and J 0 bases, with 11 bases left between them. This CDR3 contains 16 residues. Germline V gene lookup returns CDR1 SGHDN and CDR2 FVKESK. The CDR3 DNA reads TGTGCCAGCAGCCAAGTCTCAGGGGGGAGCACAGATACGCAGTATTTT. This sequence encodes CASSQVSGGSTDTQYF.

The table lists this clone with a count of one. V usage is TRBV27 and J usage is TRBJ2-7; TRBD2 aligns across 11 bases. Germline CDR1 is MNHEY and CDR2 is SMNVEV (reference sequence). The CDR3 consists of 18 residues. With 7 bases clipped from V and 4 bases from J, the junction kept 18 bases outside the gene matches. The CDR3 loop reads CASTRSGTSGKLSYEQYF. The CDR3 DNA reads as TGTGCCAGCACCCGATCCGGGACTAGCGGTAAATTGTCGTACGAGCAGTACTTC.

The rearrangement joins TRBV6-6 to TRBJ1-2; D possibly corresponds to TRBD1 (6 bases). V gave up 5 bases and J gave up 6 bases, with 13 bases separating them. Germline assignment: CDR1 MNHNY and CDR2 SVGAGI (reference sequence). This CDR3 has 13 amino acids. The CDR3 reads CASSLTGTNGYTF. The DNA for the CDR3 is TGTGCCAGCAGTCTTACAGGGACTAATGGCTACACCTTC.

The chain carries TRBV5-5 and TRBJ1-2, with D uncertain. The CDR3 sequence is 11 residues long. V lost 3 bases to trimming and J lost 4 bases, with 4 bases between them. Per germline, CDR1 SGHKS and CDR2 YYEKEE (reference sequence). The CDR3 reads CASSSRYGYTF. In nucleotides, the CDR3 is TGTGCCAGCAGCTCGCGCTATGGCTACACCTTC.

The V call is TRBV29-1, the J call TRBJ2-3, with TRBD2 as a possible D gene (5 bases). The V and J ends lost 3 bases and 0 bases respectively, with 13 bases between them. CDR1 and CDR2 from the germline V gene are SQVTM and ANQGSEA. CDR3 length: 15 amino acids. The CDR3 protein is CSVDKAGTSTDTQYF. In nucleotides, the CDR3 is TGCAGCGTTGATAAGGCGGGTACTAGCACAGATACGCAGTATTTT.

The V and J genes are TRBV6-1 and TRBJ1-6; TRBD1 might be the D (5 bases). With 11 bases removed from V and 7 bases from J, the gap between germline ends came to 18 bases. From germline, CDR1 is MNHNS and CDR2 SASEGT. This CDR3 spans 14 amino acids. Here the CDR3 DNA reads TGTGCCGGGGGGGGTGCGGACGGAAATTCACCCCTCCACTTT. Protein: CAGGGADGNSPLHF.

The rearrangement links TRBV27 to TRBJ1-5, with 9 bases fitting TRBD1. The CDR3 extends over 15 amino acids. Germline CDR1 is MNHEY and CDR2 is SMNVEV (reference sequence). With 5 bases clipped from V and 6 bases from J, the junction kept 8 bases outside the gene matches. CDR3 nucleotide sequence: TGTGCCAGCAGTGAGGTGGGGACAGGGATTCAGCCCCAGCATTTT. It translates to CASSEVGTGIQPQHF.

The J gene is TRBJ1-1, the V gene TRBV5-1, with D unclear. Trimming removed 2 bases from V and 4 bases from J, with 9 bases in between. The CDR3 runs 13 residues. CDR1 is SGHRS and CDR2 is YFSETQ in the germline V gene. The CDR3 here is CASSFGGATEAFF. The CDR3 nucleotides read TGCGCCAGCAGCTTCGGAGGTGCCACTGAAGCTTTCTTT.

This clone was observed a handful of times. J is TRBJ1-5 and V is TRBV7-9; D unclear. V gave up 1 base and J gave up 5 bases, with 6 bases separating them. This CDR3 has 13 amino acids. CDR1 and CDR2 (germline): SEHNR, FQNEAQ (reference sequence). The CDR3 nucleotides are TGTGCCAGCAGCTTAGAAGGTGATCAGCCCCAGCATTTT. Translated, it gives CASSLEGDQPQHF. The entire variable domain, with the rest obtained from reference TRBV7-9 and TRBJ1-5, is as follows: DTGVSQNPRHKITKRGQNVTFRCDPISEHNRLYWYRQTLGQGPEFLTYFQNEAQLEKSRLLSDRFSAERPKGSFSTLEIQRTEQGDSAMYLCASSLEGDQPQHFGDGTRLSIL.

This clone was seen only once. The chain recombines TRBV6-5 with TRBJ1-1; D remains unclear. Germline CDR1 and CDR2: MNHEY and SVGAGI. CDR3 length: 16 amino acids. Trimming removed 0 bases at V and 3 bases at J, with 14 bases between. CDR3 protein: CASSYSPNGFDTEAFF. The CDR3 DNA reads TGTGCCAGCAGTTACTCGCCAAATGGATTCGACACTGAAGCTTTCTTT.